This record looks at one T cell receptor (beta chain) sequence and its context. The target antigen is unknown. It was with a sample-barcoded 5' primer and a J-beta primer mix that a second PCR of about 6 to 11 cycles was run. CDR3-containing paired-end reads numbered at least 3 million in each sample. MiXCR, applied by TCRdb to the 5' RACE reads, yields one record per CDR3 protein. The data contain over a million distinct CDR3 sequences, under 55% of them seen just once; the ten biggest clones take up approximately 19%. The record originates from a study of blood T cells in healthy people across ages. CDR1 and CDR2 from the germline V gene are SGDLS and YYNGEE. The CDR3 is made up of 14 amino acids. The V end lost 4 bases, the J end lost 8 bases, and 17 bases lay between the germline ends. Whole-study results and caveats: A greater number of naive CD4+ cells and higher diversity distinguished long-lived donors from aged donors.

The TCR originated in a woman aged 55-70 years in good health. What was sequenced was blood. The V call is TRBV9, the J call TRBJ2-3; a weak D match, TRBD1 (6 bases). The DNA of the CDR3 is TGTGCCAGCAGCTTGGCAGGGGAAGTGAGTACGCAGTATTTT. As protein: CASSLAGEVSTQYF. The full variable domain, its missing parts supplied by reference TRBV9 and TRBJ2-3, is DSGVTQTPKHLITATGQRVTLRCSPRSGDLSVYWYQQSLDQGLQFLIQYYNGEERAKGNILERFSAQQFPDLHSELNLSSLELGDSALYFCASSLAGEVSTQYFGPGTRLTVL.